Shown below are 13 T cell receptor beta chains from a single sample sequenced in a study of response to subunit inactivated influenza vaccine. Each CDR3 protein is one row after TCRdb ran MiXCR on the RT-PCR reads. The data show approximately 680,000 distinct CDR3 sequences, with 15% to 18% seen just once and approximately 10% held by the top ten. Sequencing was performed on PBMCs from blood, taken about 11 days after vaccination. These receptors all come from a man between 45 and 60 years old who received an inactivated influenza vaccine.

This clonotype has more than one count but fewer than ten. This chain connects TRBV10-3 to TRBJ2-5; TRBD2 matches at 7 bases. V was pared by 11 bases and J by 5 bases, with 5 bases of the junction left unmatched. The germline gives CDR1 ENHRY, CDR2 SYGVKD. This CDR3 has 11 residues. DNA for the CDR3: TGTGCCGCGCAGGGAGGGGAGACCCAGTACTTC. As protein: CAAQGGETQYF.

The CDR3 DNA follows: TGCAGTGCTAGGTTTCAGATGAACACTGAAGCTTTCTTT. It translates to CSARFQMNTEAFF. The chain combines TRBV20-1 with TRBJ1-1; no definite D call. The CDR3 covers 13 residues. The V gene lost 3 bases and the J gene lost 0 bases, with 8 bases spanning the gap. Germline V gene data show CDR1 as DFQATT and CDR2 as SNEGSKA (reference sequence).

CDR3 in DNA: TGCAGTGTCCCTCAGGGGGGGGCCACAGATACGCAGTATTTT. As protein: CSVPQGGATDTQYF. The chain uses TRBV20-1 and TRBJ2-3; D tentatively reads TRBD1 or TRBD2 (7 bases each). Germline CDR1 and CDR2: DFQATT and SNEGSKA (reference sequence). The CDR3 extends over 14 amino acids. V was cut by 7 bases and J by 2 bases, with 16 bases left in between.

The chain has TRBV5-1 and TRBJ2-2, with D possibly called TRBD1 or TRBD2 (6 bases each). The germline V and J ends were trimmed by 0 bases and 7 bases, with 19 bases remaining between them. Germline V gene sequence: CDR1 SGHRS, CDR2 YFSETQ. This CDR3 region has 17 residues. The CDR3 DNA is TGCGCCAGCAGCTTGGCCCCCGGAGGGACAAACGGCGGGGAGCTGTTTTTT. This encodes CASSLAPGGTNGGELFF.

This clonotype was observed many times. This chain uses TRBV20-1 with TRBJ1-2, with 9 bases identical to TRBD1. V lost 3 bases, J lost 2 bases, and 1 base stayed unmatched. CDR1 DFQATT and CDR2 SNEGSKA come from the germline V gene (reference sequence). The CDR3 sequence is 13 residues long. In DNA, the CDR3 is TGCAGTGCTAGGGGGACAGGGAACTATGGCTACACCTTC. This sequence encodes CSARGTGNYGYTF.

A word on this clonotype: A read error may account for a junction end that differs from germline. The CDR3 DNA is TGTGCCAGCTCACGTGCGTCCGGGGCGAATACCGGGGAGCTGTTTTTT. This sequence encodes CASSRASGANTGELFF. V usage is TRBV18 and J usage is TRBJ2-2; TRBD1 or TRBD2 may be the D gene (5 bases each). The germline V gene encodes CDR1 KGHSH and CDR2 LQKENI. This CDR3 has 16 residues.

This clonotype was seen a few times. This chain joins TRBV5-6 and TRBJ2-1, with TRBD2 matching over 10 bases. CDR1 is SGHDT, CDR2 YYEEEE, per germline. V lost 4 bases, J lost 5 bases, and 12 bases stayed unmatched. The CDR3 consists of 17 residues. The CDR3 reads CASSPDIGLAGDNEQFF. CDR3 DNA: TGTGCCAGCAGCCCCGACATAGGGCTAGCGGGAGACAATGAGCAGTTCTTC. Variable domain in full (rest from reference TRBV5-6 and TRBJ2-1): DAGVTQSPTHLIKTRGQQVTLRCSPKSGHDTVSWYQQALGQGPQFIFQYYEEEERQRGNFPDRFSGHQFPNYSSELNVNALLLGDSALYLCASSPDIGLAGDNEQFFGPGTRLTVL.

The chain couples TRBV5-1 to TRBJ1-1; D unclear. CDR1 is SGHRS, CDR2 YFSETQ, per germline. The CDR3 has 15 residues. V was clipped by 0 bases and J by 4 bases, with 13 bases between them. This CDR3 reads CASSLEAGRITEAFF. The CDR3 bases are TGCGCCAGCAGCTTGGAAGCGGGGAGGATCACTGAAGCTTTCTTT.

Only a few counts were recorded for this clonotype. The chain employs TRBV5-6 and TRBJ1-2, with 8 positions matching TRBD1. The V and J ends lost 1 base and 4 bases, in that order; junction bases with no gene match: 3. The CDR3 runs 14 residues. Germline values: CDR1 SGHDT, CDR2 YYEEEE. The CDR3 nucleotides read TGTGCCAGCAGCTTGACAGGGGGATTCTATGGCTACACCTTC. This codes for CASSLTGGFYGYTF.

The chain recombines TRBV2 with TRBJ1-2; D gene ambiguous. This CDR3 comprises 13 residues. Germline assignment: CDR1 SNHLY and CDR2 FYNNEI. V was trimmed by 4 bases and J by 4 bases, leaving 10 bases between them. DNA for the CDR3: TGTGCCAGCAGTGCCTCTACCTCCTATGGCTACACCTTC. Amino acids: CASSASTSYGYTF.

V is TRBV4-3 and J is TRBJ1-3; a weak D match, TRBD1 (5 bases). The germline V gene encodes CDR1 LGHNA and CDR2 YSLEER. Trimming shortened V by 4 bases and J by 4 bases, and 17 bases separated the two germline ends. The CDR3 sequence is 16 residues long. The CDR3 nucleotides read TGCGCCAGCAGCCCAGGGACGGGCAGAGGGGGAAACACCATATATTTT. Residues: CASSPGTGRGGNTIYF.

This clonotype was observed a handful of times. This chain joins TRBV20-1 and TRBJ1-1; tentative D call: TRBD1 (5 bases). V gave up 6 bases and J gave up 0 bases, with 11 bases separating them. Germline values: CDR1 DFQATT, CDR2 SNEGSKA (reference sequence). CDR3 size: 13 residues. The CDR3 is CSAVGTVNTEAFF. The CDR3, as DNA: TGCAGTGCCGTCGGGACGGTGAACACTGAAGCTTTCTTT.

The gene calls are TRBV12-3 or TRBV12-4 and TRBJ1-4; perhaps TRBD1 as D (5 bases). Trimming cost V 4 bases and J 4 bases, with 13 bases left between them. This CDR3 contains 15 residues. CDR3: CASSSDRSGNEKLFF. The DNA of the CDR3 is TGTGCCAGCAGTTCCGACAGATCCGGTAATGAAAAACTGTTTTTT.